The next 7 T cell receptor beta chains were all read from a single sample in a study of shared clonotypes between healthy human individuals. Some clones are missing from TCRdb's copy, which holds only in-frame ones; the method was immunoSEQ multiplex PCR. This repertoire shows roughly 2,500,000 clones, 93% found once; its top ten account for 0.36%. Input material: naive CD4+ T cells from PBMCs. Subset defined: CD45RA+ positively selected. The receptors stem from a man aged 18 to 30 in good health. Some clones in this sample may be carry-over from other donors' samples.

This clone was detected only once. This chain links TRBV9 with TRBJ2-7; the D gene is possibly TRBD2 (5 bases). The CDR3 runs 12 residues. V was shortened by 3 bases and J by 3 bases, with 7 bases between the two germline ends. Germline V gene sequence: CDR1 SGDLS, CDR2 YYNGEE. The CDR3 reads CASSAGLYEQYF. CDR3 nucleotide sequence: TGTGCCAGCAGCGCAGGACTCTACGAGCAGTACTTC.

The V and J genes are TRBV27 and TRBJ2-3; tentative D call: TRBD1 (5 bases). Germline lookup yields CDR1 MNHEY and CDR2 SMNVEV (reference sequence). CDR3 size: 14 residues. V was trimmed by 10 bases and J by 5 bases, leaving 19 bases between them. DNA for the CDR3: TGTGCCACCCACAGGAGCTTTGTCGAAGATACGCAGTATTTT. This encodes CATHRSFVEDTQYF.

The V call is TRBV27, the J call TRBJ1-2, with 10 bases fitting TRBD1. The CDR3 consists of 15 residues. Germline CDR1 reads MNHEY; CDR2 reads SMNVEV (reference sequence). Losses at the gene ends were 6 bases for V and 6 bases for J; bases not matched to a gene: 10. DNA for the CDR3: TGTGCCAGCAGGTCTCGACAGGGGGCTTGGGATGGCTACACCTTC. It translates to CASRSRQGAWDGYTF.

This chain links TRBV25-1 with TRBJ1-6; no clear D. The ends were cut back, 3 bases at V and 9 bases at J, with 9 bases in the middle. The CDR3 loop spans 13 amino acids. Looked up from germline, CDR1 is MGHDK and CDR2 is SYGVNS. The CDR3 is CASSDFVGSPLHF. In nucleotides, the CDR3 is TGTGCCAGCAGTGATTTCGTAGGTTCACCCCTCCACTTT.

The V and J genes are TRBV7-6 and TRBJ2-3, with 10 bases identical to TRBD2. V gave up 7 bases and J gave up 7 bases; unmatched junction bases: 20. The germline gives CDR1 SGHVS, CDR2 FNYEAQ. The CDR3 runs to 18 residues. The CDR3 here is CASNDRASGRSAFNTQYF. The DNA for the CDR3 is TGTGCCAGCAACGATAGGGCTAGCGGGAGATCTGCTTTTAATACGCAGTATTTT.

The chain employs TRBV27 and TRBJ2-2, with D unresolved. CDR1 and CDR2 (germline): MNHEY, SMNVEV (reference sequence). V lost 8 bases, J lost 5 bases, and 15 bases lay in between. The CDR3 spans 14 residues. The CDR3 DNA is TGTGCCAGCCGTTCGTGGGTGGGGACCGGGGAGCTGTTTTTT. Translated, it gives CASRSWVGTGELFF.

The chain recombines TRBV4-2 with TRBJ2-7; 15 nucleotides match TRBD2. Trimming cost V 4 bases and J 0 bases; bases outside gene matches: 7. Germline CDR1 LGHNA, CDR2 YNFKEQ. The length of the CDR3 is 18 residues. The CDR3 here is CASSRGLAGGALSYEQYF. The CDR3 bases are TGTGCCAGCAGCCGGGGACTAGCGGGAGGCGCGCTCTCCTACGAGCAGTACTTC.